This T cell receptor (beta chain) was captured in a study of control samples from healthy donors and cancer patients (dated by TCRdb to 2018 to 2020). Note on this clone: Its antigen is currently not known. Base quality data are lacking; no much larger clone is found one base away.

Trimming takes 4 bases off V and 1 base off J; junction bases not matched to a gene: 5. Its CDR3 holds 15 amino acids, cysteine through phenylalanine. Only the CDR3 region is kept as DNA, spanning 45 bases read in frame from base 1. Sequences SGHAT (CDR1) and FQNNGV (CDR2) are obtained from the germline V gene. Library preparation employed the immunoSEQ multiplex PCR assay. The immuneACCESS repertoire file appears here via TCRdb, limited to in-frame rearrangements. These files lack a portion of the clones; in checked studies, under half of the deficit traces to unresolved V genes, and the cause of the others is not known. A total of just over 15,000 clones appear in this sample, 87% of them only once. Together, the top ten hold more than 9% of the sample.

The V gene is TRBV11-2 and the J gene is TRBJ2-3; TRBD1 agrees with 7 junctional bases. The receptor was derived from a woman aged 70-85 years with colorectal cancer. Sequenced material: PBMCs. The CDR3 is CASSSQTGRTDTQYF. In nucleotides, the sequence is TGTGCCAGCAGCTCCCAGACAGGGCGCACAGATACGCAGTATTTT.